The text below deals with one T cell receptor (beta chain). Its antigen is unidentified. Whether given at about 4 or about 12 weeks, second doses were pooled. Libraries were prepared by immunoSEQ multiplex PCR; TCRdb keeps only in-frame clonotypes and omits some of them. The sample lists under 150,000 clones; approximately 87% were seen once. The sample belongs to a study of T cell responses to AZD1222 COVID-19 vaccine. Findings and caveats of the study: Targets within unmutated variant regions were reportedly found for nearly half of spike-specific TCRs. Only a handful of AZD1222 recipients tested seropositive at baseline. Clonal diversity was possibly underestimated, and the donors were mostly white British, with more females.

The source of this sequence is an adult who received the AZD1222 COVID-19 vaccine. The sequencing used peripheral blood, collected 28 days after the second AZD1222 dose.

This CDR3 reads CASSSRSRSRSGANVLTF. DNA of the CDR3: TGTGCCAGCAGTTCGAGGAGCAGGTCACGCTCTGGGGCCAACGTCCTGACTTTC. This chain links TRBV27 with TRBJ2-6; D is unclear. The germline V gene has CDR1 MNHEY and CDR2 SMNVEV (reference sequence). The CDR3 is 18 residues long. V shed 4 bases and J shed 0 bases, with 16 bases lying between them.